This T cell receptor (beta chain) derives from a study of blood T cell repertoires in COVID-19. Individuals aged roughly 18 to 95 years were recruited from 24 US areas. This clone was found a few times. Assay: immunoSEQ multiplex PCR; the TCRdb copy retains only in-frame clones and omits some. The table lists about 180,000 clones, 60% to 80% of them singletons, with 15% to 20% in the top ten. The CDR3 spans 12 residues. Trimming removed 6 bases from V and 6 bases from J, with 12 bases in between. CDR1 and CDR2 (germline): SEHNR, FQNEAQ (reference sequence). J is TRBJ2-7 and V is TRBV7-9; tentatively, D is TRBD2 (5 bases). Input material: PBMCs or T cells enriched from blood (not recorded which). This clonotype originated in a woman between 45 and 65 years old who had recovered from COVID-19. This chain's CDR3 is CASRYLEGEQYF. The CDR3 DNA reads TGTGCCAGCAGATACCTCGAGGGCGAGCAGTACTTC.